This T cell receptor beta chain was captured by sequencing in a study of T cell responses to AZD1222 COVID-19 vaccine. Comment on this clone: Its specificity is not known.

Overall study findings and caveats: Among those given AZD1222, only five or six were seropositive at baseline. Increased Spike-specific TCR breadth and depth were observed after two AZD1222 doses. Repertoires were obtained only post-peak T cell response.

The CDR3 is made up of 14 amino acids. CDR1 is LNHDA and CDR2 is SQIVND in the germline V gene (reference sequence). V lost 10 bases, J lost 0 bases, and 9 bases stayed unmatched. The protocol was immunoSEQ multiplex PCR, while the TCRdb copy is restricted to in-frame clones and leaves out a portion. This repertoire shows about 150,000 clones, around 93% found once; its top ten account for 2% to 2.5%. The origin of this receptor is an adult in good health. V usage is TRBV19 and J usage is TRBJ2-7, with 7 bases that match TRBD1. The sequences come from peripheral blood, collected on day 0 of AZD1222 vaccination. The CDR3 spells CATSRGQSSYEQYF. CDR3 nucleotide sequence: TGTGCCACCTCAAGGGGGCAAAGCTCCTACGAGCAGTACTTC.